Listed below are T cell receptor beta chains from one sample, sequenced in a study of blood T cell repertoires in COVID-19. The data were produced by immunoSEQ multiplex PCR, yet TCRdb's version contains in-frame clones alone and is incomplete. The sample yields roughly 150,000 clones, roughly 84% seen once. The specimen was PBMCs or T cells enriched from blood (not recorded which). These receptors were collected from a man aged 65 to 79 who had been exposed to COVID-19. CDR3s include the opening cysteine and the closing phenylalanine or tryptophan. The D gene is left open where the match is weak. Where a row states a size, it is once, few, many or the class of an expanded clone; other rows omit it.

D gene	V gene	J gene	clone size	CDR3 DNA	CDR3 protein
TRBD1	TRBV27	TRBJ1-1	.	TGTGCCAGTGGGGACAGGGAAGCTTTCTTT	CASGDREAFF
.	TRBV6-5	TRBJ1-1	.	TGTGCCAGCAGTACAGGTACGACCACTGAAGCTTTCTTT	CASSTGTTTEAFF
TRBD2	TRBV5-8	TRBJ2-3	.	TGTGCCAGCAGCTTGGCTGGCGGGAGGCGCACAGATACGCAGTATTTT	CASSLAGGRRTDTQYF
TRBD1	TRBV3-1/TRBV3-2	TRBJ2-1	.	TGTGCCAGCAGCTACGCCCCGGACAGGTTGTACAATGAGCAGTTCTTC	CASSYAPDRLYNEQFF
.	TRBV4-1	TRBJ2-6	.	TGCGCCAGCAGCCAAGAAGGAGCTACTGGGGCCAACGTCCTGACTTTC	CASSQEGATGANVLTF
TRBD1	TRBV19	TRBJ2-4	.	TGTGCCAGTAGCCCCACAGGGGGCGCCAAAAACATTCAGTACTTC	CASSPTGGAKNIQYF
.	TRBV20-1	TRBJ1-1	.	TGCAGTGCTAGTCCGGACATGAACACTGAAGCTTTCTTT	CSASPDMNTEAFF
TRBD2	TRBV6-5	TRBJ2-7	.	TGTGCCAGCAGTCTCGGGACTAGCGGGACCTACGAGCAGTACTTC	CASSLGTSGTYEQYF
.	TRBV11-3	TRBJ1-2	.	TGTGCCAGCAGCTACGGGACTTCCAGGCTGTTCTATGGCTACACCTTC	CASSYGTSRLFYGYTF
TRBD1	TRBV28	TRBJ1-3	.	TGTGCCAGCAGTTTGGGGGGACAGGGTAGGAACACCATATATTTT	CASSLGGQGRNTIYF
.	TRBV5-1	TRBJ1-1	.	TGCGCCAGCAGCTTGGCCTCAGGGATTGGCACTGAAGCTTTCTTT	CASSLASGIGTEAFF
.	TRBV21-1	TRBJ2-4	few	TGTGCCAGCAGGGGGAGGGAATGGAGCAAAAACATTCAGTACTTC	CASRGREWSKNIQYF
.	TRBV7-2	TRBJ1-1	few	TGTGCCAGCAGCTTAACAGGGATGAACACTGAAGCTTTCTTT	CASSLTGMNTEAFF
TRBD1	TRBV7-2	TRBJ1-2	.	TGTGCCAGCAGCTCCACTCCGGGACAGTCTAACTATGGCTACACCTTC	CASSSTPGQSNYGYTF
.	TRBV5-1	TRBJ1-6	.	TGCGCCAGCAGCCAGAACCCGTCGTCTGCTAATTCACCCCTCCACTTT	CASSQNPSSANSPLHF
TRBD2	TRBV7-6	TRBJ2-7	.	TGTGCCAGCAGCTCTACTAGCGGGAGGTACGAGCAGTACTTC	CASSSTSGRYEQYF
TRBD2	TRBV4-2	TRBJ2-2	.	TGTGCCAGCAGCCAAGACGGCCTAGCGGGGGGGACCGGGGAGCTGTTTTTT	CASSQDGLAGGTGELFF
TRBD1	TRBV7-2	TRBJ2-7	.	TGTGCCAGCAGCTTATTCCAGGGGGCCTACGAGCAGTACTTC	CASSLFQGAYEQYF
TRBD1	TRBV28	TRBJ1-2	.	TGTGCCAGCAGCTCCGGGACAGTAAACTATGGCTACACCTTC	CASSSGTVNYGYTF
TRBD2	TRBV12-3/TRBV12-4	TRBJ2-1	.	TGTGCCAGCAGTTTAGCTCGGACTAGCCAGTTCTTC	CASSLARTSQFF
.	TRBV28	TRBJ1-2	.	TGTGCCAGCAGTTTAGGGGCAGGGCTCTATGGCTACACCTTC	CASSLGAGLYGYTF
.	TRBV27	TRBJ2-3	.	TGTGCCAGCCGCCTGGCGGATCTTAGCACAGATACGCAGTATTTT	CASRLADLSTDTQYF
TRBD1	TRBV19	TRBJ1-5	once	TGTGCCAGTAGTATAGTTCGCCGACAGGGGTTAATTCAGCCCCAGCATTTT	CASSIVRRQGLIQPQHF
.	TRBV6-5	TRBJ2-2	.	TGTGCCAGCAGTTACGCCGGGGGTACCGGGGAGCTGTTTTTT	CASSYAGGTGELFF
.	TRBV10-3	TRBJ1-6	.	TGTGCCATCAGTGGGAATACAGGGTGGAATTCACCCCTCCACTTT	CAISGNTGWNSPLHF
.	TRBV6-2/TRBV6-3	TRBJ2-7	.	TGTGCCAGCACCCCAGGGGGGGGGCCCTACGAGCAGTACTTC	CASTPGGGPYEQYF
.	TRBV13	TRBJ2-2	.	TGTGCCAGCAGCTTGGGGCCCCGGGAGAGCACCGGGGAGCTGTTTTTT	CASSLGPRESTGELFF
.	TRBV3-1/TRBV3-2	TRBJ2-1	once	TGTGCCAGCAGCCCTTCTACTAGAACCTACAATGAGCAGTTCTTC	CASSPSTRTYNEQFF
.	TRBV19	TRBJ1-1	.	TGTGCCAGTAGCTTAACTTGGAGGGGCGGGGAGACTGAAGCTTTCTTT	CASSLTWRGGETEAFF
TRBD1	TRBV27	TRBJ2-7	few	TGTGCCAGCAGCCCAACAGGGGGGAGGTACGAGCAGTACTTC	CASSPTGGRYEQYF
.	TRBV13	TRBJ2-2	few	TGTGCCAGCAGCTTAGACGGGGGAACCGGGGAGCTGTTTTTT	CASSLDGGTGELFF
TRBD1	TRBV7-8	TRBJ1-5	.	TGTGCCAGCAGCTTAGGGGACAGGGAAAGCCAGCCCCAGCATTTT	CASSLGDRESQPQHF
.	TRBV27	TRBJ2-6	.	TGTGCCAGCAGTTTATCCTTGGCCTCTGGGGCCAACGTCCTGACTTTC	CASSLSLASGANVLTF
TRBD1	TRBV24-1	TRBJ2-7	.	TGTGCCACCAGGGGACAGGGAGCAAGCGAGCAGTACTTC	CATRGQGASEQYF
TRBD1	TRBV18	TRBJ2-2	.	TGTGCCAGTGGACAGGGAACCACCGGGGAGCTGTTTTTT	CASGQGTTGELFF
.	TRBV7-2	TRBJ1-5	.	TGTGCCAGCAGCCCCGGCGGCGTTAGCAATCAGCCCCAGCATTTT	CASSPGGVSNQPQHF
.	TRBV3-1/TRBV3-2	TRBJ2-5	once	TGTGCCAGCAGCCCGGTGAGGACACAGCAAGAGACCCAGTACTTC	CASSPVRTQQETQYF
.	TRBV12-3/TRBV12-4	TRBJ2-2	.	TGTGCCAGCAGAGTCGGGACCGGGGAGCTGTTTTTT	CASRVGTGELFF
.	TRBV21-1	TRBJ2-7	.	TGTGCCAGCAGCCCTTTTTCTAGGGTAGCGGTAGGGTACTACGAGCAGTACTTC	CASSPFSRVAVGYYEQYF
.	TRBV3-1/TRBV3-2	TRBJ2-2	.	TGTGCCAGCAGAACGGGAGTCACCGGGGAGCTGTTTTTT	CASRTGVTGELFF
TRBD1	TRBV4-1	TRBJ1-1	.	TGCGCCAGCAGCCAAGGTAGTGCAGGACAGGGCTCTAACACTGAAGCTTTCTTT	CASSQGSAGQGSNTEAFF
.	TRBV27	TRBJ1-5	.	TGTGCCAGCAGTCGTTTGGGGGCGCGGGGGTATCAGCCCCAGCATTTT	CASSRLGARGYQPQHF
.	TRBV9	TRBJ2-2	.	TGTGCCAGCAGCGTAGTCGGGAACACCGGGGAGCTGTTTTTT	CASSVVGNTGELFF
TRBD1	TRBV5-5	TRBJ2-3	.	TGTGCCAGCAGCCAGACCACCGGGACAGGGCCTACAGATACGCAGTATTTT	CASSQTTGTGPTDTQYF
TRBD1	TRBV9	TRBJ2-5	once	TGTGCCAGCAGCTCGAGACAGGGCTCGCAGACCCAGTACTTC	CASSSRQGSQTQYF
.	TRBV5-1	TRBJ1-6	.	TGCGCCAGCAGCCCCCCGGGGGGGGAATCCCTCCACTTT	CASSPPGGESLHF
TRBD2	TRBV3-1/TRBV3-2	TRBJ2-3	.	TGTGCCAGCAGACCAGGGACTAGCTTCACAGATACGCAGTATTTT	CASRPGTSFTDTQYF
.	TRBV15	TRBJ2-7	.	TGTGCCACCAGCAGAGATCGAGGCTCCTACGAGCAGTACTTC	CATSRDRGSYEQYF
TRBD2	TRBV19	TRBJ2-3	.	TGTGCCAGTAGTCGGACTAGCGGGAGCGGCGATACGCAGTATTTT	CASSRTSGSGDTQYF
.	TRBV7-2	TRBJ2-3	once	TGTGCCAGCAGCTTAGCGGGGAGAACCACAGATACGCAGTATTTT	CASSLAGRTTDTQYF
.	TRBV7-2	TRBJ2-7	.	TGTGCCAGCAGCTTAGCTTCTTCGCAGGGGGAGCAGTACTTC	CASSLASSQGEQYF
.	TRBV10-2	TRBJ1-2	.	TGCGCCAGCAGTGAGTCGAGACAGTCGCTCTATGGCTACACCTTC	CASSESRQSLYGYTF
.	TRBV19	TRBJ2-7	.	TGTGCCAGTAGTATTGGTTTTAACAGGAATTACGAGCAGTACTTC	CASSIGFNRNYEQYF
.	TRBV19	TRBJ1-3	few	TGTGCCAGTAACAGAGAGATCTCTGGAAACACCATATATTTT	CASNREISGNTIYF
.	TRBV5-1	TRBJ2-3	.	TGCGCCAGCGGGCGGGACGCTTCCACAGATACGCAGTATTTT	CASGRDASTDTQYF
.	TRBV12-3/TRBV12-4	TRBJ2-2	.	TGTGCCAGCAGCAGCGCCGACCGGGAGCTGTTTTTT	CASSSADRELFF